This T cell receptor (beta chain) comes out of a study of response to subunit inactivated influenza vaccine. Study findings and constraints: Few additional T cells are recruited per seasonal influenza vaccination, authors suggested.

V lost 0 bases, J lost 5 bases, and 7 bases lay in between. From germline, CDR1 is SGHAT and CDR2 FQNNGV. The CDR3 is 13 residues long. This clonotype was recorded many times. Its specificity is not known. TCRdb redid the calling of the RT-PCR reads with MiXCR, one entry per CDR3 protein. The sample consists of about 650,000 distinct CDR3 sequences, less than 15% of them appearing once. The V gene is TRBV11-2, the J gene TRBJ2-5, with D maybe TRBD2 (6 bases). This specimen consisted of PBMCs from blood, obtained less than 15 days before vaccination. The receptor was isolated from a man between 50 and 59 years old who received an inactivated influenza vaccine. The CDR3 spells CASSLDLAETQYF. CDR3 bases: TGTGCCAGCAGCTTAGATCTAGCGGAGACCCAGTACTTC.